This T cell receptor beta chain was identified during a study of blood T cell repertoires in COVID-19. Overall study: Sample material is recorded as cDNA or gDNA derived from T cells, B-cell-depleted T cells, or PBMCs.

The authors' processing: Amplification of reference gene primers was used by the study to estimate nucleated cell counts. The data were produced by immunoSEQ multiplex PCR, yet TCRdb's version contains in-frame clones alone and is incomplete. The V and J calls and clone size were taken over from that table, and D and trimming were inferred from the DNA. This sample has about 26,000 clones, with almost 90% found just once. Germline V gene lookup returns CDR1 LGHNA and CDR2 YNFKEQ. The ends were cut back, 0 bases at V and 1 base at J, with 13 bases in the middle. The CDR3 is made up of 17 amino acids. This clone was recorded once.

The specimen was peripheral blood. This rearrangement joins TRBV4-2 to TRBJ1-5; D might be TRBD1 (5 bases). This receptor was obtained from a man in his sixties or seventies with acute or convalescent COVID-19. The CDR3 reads CASSQDFETASNQPQHF. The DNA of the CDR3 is TGTGCCAGCAGCCAAGATTTCGAGACAGCGAGCAATCAGCCCCAGCATTTT.